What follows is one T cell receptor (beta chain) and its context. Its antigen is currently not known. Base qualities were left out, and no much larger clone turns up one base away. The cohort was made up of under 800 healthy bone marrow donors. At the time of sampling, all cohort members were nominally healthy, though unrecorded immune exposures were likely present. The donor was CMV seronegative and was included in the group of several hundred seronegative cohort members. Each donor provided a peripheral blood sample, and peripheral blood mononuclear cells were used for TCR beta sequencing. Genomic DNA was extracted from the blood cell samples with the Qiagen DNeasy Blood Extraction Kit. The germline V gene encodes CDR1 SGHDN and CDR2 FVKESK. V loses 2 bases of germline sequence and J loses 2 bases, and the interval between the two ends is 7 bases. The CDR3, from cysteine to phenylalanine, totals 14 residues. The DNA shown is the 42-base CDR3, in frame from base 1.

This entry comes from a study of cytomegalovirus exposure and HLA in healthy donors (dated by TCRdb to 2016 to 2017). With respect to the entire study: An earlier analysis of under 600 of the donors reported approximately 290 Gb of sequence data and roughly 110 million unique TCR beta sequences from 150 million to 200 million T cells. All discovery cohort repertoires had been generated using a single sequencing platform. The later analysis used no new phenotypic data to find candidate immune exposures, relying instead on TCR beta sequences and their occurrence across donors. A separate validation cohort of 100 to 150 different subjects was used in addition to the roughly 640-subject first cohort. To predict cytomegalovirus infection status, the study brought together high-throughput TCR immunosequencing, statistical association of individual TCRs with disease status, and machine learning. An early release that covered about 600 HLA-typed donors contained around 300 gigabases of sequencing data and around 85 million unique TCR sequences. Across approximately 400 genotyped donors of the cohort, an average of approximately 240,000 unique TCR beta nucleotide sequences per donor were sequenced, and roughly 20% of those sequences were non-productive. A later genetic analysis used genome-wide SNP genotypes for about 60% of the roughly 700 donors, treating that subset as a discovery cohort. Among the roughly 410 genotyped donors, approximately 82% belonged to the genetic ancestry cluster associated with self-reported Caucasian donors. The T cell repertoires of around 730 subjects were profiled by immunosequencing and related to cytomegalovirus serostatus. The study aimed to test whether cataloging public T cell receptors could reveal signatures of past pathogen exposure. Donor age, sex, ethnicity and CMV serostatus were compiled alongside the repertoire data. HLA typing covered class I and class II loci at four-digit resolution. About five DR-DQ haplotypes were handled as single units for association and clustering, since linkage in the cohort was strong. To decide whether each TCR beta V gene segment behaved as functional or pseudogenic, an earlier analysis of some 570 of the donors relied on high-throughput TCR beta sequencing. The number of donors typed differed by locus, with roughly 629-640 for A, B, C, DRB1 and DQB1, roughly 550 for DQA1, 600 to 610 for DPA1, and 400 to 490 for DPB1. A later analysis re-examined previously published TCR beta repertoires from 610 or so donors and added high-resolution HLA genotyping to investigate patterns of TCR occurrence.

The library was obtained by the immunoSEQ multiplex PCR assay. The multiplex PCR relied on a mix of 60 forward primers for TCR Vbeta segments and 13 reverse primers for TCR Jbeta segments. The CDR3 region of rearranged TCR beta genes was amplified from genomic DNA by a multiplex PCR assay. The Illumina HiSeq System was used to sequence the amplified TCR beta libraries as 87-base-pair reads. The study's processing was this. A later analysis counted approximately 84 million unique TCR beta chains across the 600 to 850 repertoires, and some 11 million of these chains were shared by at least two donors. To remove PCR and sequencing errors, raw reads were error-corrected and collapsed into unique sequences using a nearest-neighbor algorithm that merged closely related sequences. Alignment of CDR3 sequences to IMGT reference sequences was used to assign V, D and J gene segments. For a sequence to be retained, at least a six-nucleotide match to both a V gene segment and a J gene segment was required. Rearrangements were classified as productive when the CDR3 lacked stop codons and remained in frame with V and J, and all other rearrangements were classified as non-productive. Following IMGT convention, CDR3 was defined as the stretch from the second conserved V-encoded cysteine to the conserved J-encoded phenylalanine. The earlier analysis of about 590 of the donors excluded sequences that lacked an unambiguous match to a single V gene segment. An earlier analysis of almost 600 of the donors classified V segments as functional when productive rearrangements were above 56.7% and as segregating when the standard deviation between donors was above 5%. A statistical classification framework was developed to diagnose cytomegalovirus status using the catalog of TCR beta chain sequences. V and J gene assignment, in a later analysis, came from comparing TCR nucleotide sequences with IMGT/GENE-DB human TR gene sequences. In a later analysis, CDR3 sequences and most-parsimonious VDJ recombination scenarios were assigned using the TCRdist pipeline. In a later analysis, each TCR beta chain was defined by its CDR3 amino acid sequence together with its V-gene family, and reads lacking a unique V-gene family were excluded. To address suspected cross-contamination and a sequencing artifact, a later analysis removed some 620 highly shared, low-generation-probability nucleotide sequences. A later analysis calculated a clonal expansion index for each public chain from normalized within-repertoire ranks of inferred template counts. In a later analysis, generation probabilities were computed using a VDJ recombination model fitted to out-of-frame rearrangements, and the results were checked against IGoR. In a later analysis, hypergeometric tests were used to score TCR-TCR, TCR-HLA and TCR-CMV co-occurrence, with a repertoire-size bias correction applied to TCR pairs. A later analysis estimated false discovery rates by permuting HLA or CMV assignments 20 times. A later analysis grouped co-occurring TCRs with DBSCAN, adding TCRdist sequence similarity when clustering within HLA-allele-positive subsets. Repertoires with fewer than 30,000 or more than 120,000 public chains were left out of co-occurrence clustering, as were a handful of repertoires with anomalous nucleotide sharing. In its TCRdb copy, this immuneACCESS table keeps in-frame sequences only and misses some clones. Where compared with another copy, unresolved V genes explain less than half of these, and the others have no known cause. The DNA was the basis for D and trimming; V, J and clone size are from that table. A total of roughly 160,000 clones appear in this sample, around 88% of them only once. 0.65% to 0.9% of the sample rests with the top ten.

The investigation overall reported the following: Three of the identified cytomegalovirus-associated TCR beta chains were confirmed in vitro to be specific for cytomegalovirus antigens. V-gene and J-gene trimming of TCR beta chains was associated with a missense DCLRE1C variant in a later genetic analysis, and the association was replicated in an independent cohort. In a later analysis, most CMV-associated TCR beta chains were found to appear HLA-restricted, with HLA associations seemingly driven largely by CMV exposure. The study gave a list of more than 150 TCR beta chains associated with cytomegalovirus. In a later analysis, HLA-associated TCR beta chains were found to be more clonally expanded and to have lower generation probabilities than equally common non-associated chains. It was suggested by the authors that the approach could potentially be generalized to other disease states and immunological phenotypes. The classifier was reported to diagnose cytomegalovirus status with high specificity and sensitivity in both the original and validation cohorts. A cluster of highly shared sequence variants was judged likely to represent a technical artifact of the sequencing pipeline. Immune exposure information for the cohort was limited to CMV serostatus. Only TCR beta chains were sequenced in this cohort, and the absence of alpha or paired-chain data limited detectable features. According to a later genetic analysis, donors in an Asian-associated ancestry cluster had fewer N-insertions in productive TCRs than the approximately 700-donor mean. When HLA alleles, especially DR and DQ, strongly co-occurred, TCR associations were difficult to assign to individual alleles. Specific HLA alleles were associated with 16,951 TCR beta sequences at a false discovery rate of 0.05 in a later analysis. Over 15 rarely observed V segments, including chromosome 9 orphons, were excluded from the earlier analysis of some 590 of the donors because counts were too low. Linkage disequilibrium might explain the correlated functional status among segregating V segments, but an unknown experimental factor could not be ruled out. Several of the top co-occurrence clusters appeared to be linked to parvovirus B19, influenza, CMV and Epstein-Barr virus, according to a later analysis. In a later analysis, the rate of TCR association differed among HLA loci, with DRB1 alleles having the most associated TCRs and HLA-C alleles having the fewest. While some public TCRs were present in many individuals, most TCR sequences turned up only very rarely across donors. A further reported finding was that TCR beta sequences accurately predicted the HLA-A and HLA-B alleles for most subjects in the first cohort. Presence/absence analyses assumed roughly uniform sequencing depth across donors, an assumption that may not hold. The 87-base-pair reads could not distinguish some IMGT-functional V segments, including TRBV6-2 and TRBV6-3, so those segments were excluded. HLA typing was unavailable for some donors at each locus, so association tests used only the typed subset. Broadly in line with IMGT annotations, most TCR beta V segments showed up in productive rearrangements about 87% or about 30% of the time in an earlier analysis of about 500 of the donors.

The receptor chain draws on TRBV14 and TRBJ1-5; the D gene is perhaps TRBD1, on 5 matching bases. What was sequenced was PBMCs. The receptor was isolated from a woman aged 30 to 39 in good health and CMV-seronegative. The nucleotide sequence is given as TGTGCCAGCAGCCAATCGGGGGGCAATCAGCCCCAGCATTTT. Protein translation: CASSQSGGNQPQHF.